The text below deals with one TCR beta chain. The data were obtained in a study of technical replicates of blood from a handful of donors. The CDR3 covers 14 residues. V was trimmed by 5 bases and J by 1 base, leaving 11 bases between them. CDR1 SGHNT and CDR2 YENEEA come from the germline V gene. Only in-frame clones appear in the TCRdb table, and some are missing; sequencing was by immunoSEQ multiplex PCR. Here the sample spans about 70,000 clones, roughly 97% being singletons. Material for sequencing was T cells isolated from PBMCs. This rearrangement joins TRBV11-3 to TRBJ1-1, with TRBD1 as a possible D gene (6 bases). This receptor was identified in a human donor in good health. CDR3: CASSPRGGNTEAFF. DNA of the CDR3: TGTGCCAGCAGCCCAAGAGGGGGGAACACTGAAGCTTTCTTT.